This record looks at one T cell receptor (beta chain) sequence and its context. The data belong to a study of blood T cell repertoires in COVID-19. Study in general: The study drew acute and convalescent COVID-19 samples from the United States, Italy and Spain. T cells, B-cell-depleted T cells, or PBMCs supplied cDNA or gDNA.

Germline values: CDR1 LGHNA, CDR2 YNFKEQ. V shed 2 bases, J shed 5 bases, and the junction held 13 bases outside the gene matches. CDR3 length: 17 amino acids. Methods used by the authors: Amplification with reference gene primers provided the estimates of nucleated cell counts. Sequencing used immunoSEQ multiplex PCR; TCRdb keeps in-frame clones, though not all of them. V, J and clone size derive from that table, while D and trimming were established from the DNA sequence. The table shows 250,000 to 300,000 clones, with over 80% occurring only once. This chain links TRBV4-2 with TRBJ1-1; 8 bases map to TRBD1. This receptor was taken from a woman between 35 and 50 years old with acute or convalescent COVID-19. Material for sequencing was peripheral blood. The CDR3 DNA reads TGTGCCAGCAGCCAATTCCAAGACAGGGGTTGGGGGACTGAAGCTTTCTTT. As protein: CASSQFQDRGWGTEAFF.